The 7 T cell receptor beta chains listed next were all sequenced from one sample in a study of shared clonotypes between healthy human individuals. Here immunoSEQ multiplex PCR was the method, and the copy in TCRdb shows in-frame clones only, minus some. The repertoire holds about 730,000 clones, with 55% to 75% as singletons. Sequencing was performed on memory CD4+ T cells sorted from blood. Described subset: CD45RA-negative fraction. The receptor source for this set is a young woman in good health.

This clone was observed once. The gene calls are TRBV28 and TRBJ2-5; TRBD2 might be the D (6 bases). Germline V gene lookup returns CDR1 MDHEN and CDR2 SYDVKM. Deletions cut 2 bases from V and 6 bases from J, with 19 bases between. This CDR3 has 16 amino acids. The CDR3 is CASSLPPIGRLKTQYF. The CDR3 DNA sequence: TGTGCCAGCAGTTTACCCCCCATAGGGAGGTTGAAGACCCAGTACTTC. Full variable domain (rest looked up from reference TRBV28 and TRBJ2-5): DVKVTQSSRYLVKRTGEKVFLECVQDMDHENMFWYRQDPGLGLRLIYFSYDVKMKEKGDIPEGYSVSREKKERFSLILESASTNQTSMYLCASSLPPIGRLKTQYFGPGTRLLVL.

The genes are TRBV28 and TRBJ1-2; 7 positions match TRBD1. CDR1 is MDHEN, CDR2 SYDVKM, per germline. The V segment lost 6 bases and the J segment 5 bases; nucleotides outside the gene matches: 3. The CDR3 spans 12 residues. CDR3 sequence reads: CASSQGGYGYTF. For the CDR3, the DNA is TGTGCCAGCAGCCAGGGGGGGTATGGCTACACCTTC.

The gene calls are TRBV13 and TRBJ1-1; 10 bases are a match to TRBD1. Germline V gene data show CDR1 as PRHDT and CDR2 as FYEKMQ (reference sequence). The CDR3 extends over 15 amino acids. V was pared by 5 bases and J by 7 bases, with 10 bases of the junction left unmatched. The CDR3 is CASSPRDRGFVEAFF. The CDR3 bases are TGTGCCAGCAGCCCCCGGGACAGGGGATTTGTTGAAGCTTTCTTT.

V usage is TRBV5-1 and J usage is TRBJ2-5; 15 nucleotides match TRBD2. V was pared by 3 bases and J by 4 bases, with 13 bases of the junction left unmatched. CDR1 is SGHRS, CDR2 YFSETQ, per germline. This CDR3 contains 19 residues. The DNA of the CDR3 is TGCGCCAGCAGCTCGAAAAAAGGGACTAGCGGGAGGTTCGCAGAGACCCAGTACTTC. It codes for CASSSKKGTSGRFAETQYF.

In its sample, this clone was seen a few times. CDR3 in amino acids: CASSYLGVLWETQYF. The DNA for the CDR3 is TGTGCCAGCAGTTACTTGGGGGTACTTTGGGAGACCCAGTACTTC. The gene calls are TRBV28 and TRBJ2-5; D tentatively reads TRBD1 or TRBD2 (5 bases each). This CDR3 comprises 15 residues. Germline loops: CDR1 MDHEN, CDR2 SYDVKM. The V and J ends lost 4 bases and 5 bases respectively, with 17 bases between them.

This clone has only one observation. The chain employs TRBV9 and TRBJ1-1, with D maybe TRBD1 (5 bases). CDR1 and CDR2 from the germline V gene are SGDLS and YYNGEE. This CDR3 comprises 12 residues. With 7 bases removed from V and 10 bases from J, the gap between germline ends came to 17 bases. The CDR3 bases are TGTGCCAGCTCACCAGGCCAGGGTGTAGCTTTCTTT. Translated: CASSPGQGVAFF.

The chain couples TRBV11-2 to TRBJ1-1, with 9 bases fitting TRBD1. After removal of 6 bases from V and 5 bases from J, the junction contained 4 bases not matched to a gene. Per germline, CDR1 SGHAT and CDR2 FQNNGV. This CDR3 comprises 13 residues. The CDR3 spells CASRWTGETEAFF. The DNA of the CDR3 is TGTGCCAGCAGGTGGACAGGGGAAACTGAAGCTTTCTTT.